This is a list of T cell receptor beta chains from one sample in a study of T cell responses to AZD1222 COVID-19 vaccine. Repertoires were generated with immunoSEQ multiplex PCR, while TCRdb's copy carries only in-frame clones and drops some. The sample lists some 69,000 clones, 80% occurring once. Here the sequenced sample was peripheral blood, taken 28 days after the second AZD1222 dose. The receptors were gathered from an adult who received the AZD1222 COVID-19 vaccine. CDR3s include the opening cysteine and the closing phenylalanine or tryptophan. A D gene is named only where the DNA matches it firmly. Expanded clones are given a class, and other clones once, few, many or no size at all.

>-|-|TRBV12-3/TRBV12-4|TRBJ1-1
CASSPRQSGEAFF
TGTGCCAGCAGTCCCCGACAGAGCGGTGAAGCTTTCTTT
>TRBD2|-|TRBV13|TRBJ2-7
CASSPGWALASGRSYEQYF
TGTGCCAGCAGCCCGGGGTGGGCCCTCGCTAGCGGACGCTCCTACGAGCAGTACTTC
>-|-|TRBV30|TRBJ1-2
CAWSVRWGGYGYTF
TGTGCCTGGAGTGTACGATGGGGCGGCTATGGCTACACCTTC
>-|-|TRBV3-1/TRBV3-2|TRBJ1-5
CASSSGFWISNQPQHF
TGTGCCAGCAGCTCAGGCTTTTGGATCAGCAATCAGCCCCAGCATTTT
>TRBD1|-|TRBV19|TRBJ1-1
CATRQGTTEAFF
TGTGCCACCAGACAGGGCACCACTGAAGCTTTCTTT
>-|-|TRBV4-1|TRBJ1-6
CASSQDGAPTPVSPLHF
TGCGCCAGCAGCCAAGATGGGGCCCCAACGCCGGTTTCACCCCTCCACTTT
>TRBD2|-|TRBV24-1|TRBJ2-1
CATRTGLAGGSGEQFF
TGTGCCACCAGAACCGGACTAGCGGGGGGGTCGGGTGAGCAGTTCTTC
>-|once|TRBV7-6|TRBJ1-5
CASSLFSDQPQHF
TGTGCCAGCAGCTTATTCAGCGATCAGCCCCAGCATTTT
>-|-|TRBV6-5|TRBJ2-3
CASSYSFGSRADTQYF
TGTGCCAGCAGTTACTCTTTCGGTAGCAGGGCAGATACGCAGTATTTT
>-|-|TRBV12-3/TRBV12-4|TRBJ1-2
CASSFGREGYTF
TGTGCCAGCAGTTTTGGGCGGGAGGGCTACACCTTC
>TRBD1|once|TRBV5-1|TRBJ1-6
CASSIQGAYNSPLHF
TGCGCCAGCAGCATACAGGGGGCCTATAATTCACCCCTCCACTTT
>TRBD1|-|TRBV7-2|TRBJ2-6
CASSYQGASGANVLTF
TGTGCCAGCAGCTATCAGGGGGCCTCTGGGGCCAACGTCCTGACTTTC
>TRBD1|-|TRBV7-9|TRBJ1-2
CASNSAGGLNGYTF
TGTGCCAGCAATTCGGCAGGGGGTTTAAATGGCTACACCTTC
>-|-|TRBV4-1|TRBJ1-4
CASSQDRGRSDGANEKLFF
TGCGCCAGCAGCCAAGACCGGGGAAGGAGCGACGGGGCTAATGAAAAACTGTTTTTT
>-|once|TRBV19|TRBJ2-1
CASSIAKSSWQFF
TGTGCCAGTAGTATAGCTAAGAGTTCATGGCAGTTCTTC
>-|-|TRBV5-6|TRBJ1-2
CASSLNTGYTF
TGTGCCAGCAGCTTGAATACTGGCTACACCTTC
>TRBD2|-|TRBV9|TRBJ2-1
CASSEGLRSYNEQFF
TGTGCCAGCAGCGAGGGACTACGATCCTACAATGAGCAGTTCTTC
>-|-|TRBV5-5|TRBJ2-2
CASSSLTGKYSGELFF
TGTGCCAGCAGCTCCCTAACAGGGAAGTACAGCGGGGAGCTGTTTTTT
>-|-|TRBV2|TRBJ2-2
CASFWLASTGELFF
TGTGCCAGCTTTTGGTTGGCGAGCACCGGGGAGCTGTTTTTT
>TRBD1|-|TRBV2|TRBJ1-2
CASSDSSVDRTRF
TGTGCCAGCAGTGATTCTTCGGTGGACAGGACTCGCTTC
>-|-|TRBV3-1/TRBV3-2|TRBJ2-5
CASSQRGRVTQYF
TGTGCCAGCAGCCAAAGGGGCCGGGTGACCCAGTACTTC
>-|-|TRBV3-1/TRBV3-2|TRBJ1-2
CASSQVQGWANYGYTF
TGTGCCAGCAGCCAAGTACAAGGGTGGGCTAACTATGGCTACACCTTC
>-|-|TRBV5-5|TRBJ1-6
CASSLPGRPDSPLHF
TGTGCCAGCAGCCTCCCGGGACGACCGGATTCACCCCTCCACTTT
>TRBD1|-|TRBV4-1|TRBJ2-1
CASSQDRGTGNEQFF
TGCGCCAGCAGCCAAGATCGGGGGACAGGGAATGAACAGTTCTTC
>TRBD2|-|TRBV6-2/TRBV6-3|TRBJ2-3
CASSYPNRGGARDTQYF
TGTGCCAGCAGTTACCCGAATCGCGGGGGGGCCAGGGATACGCAGTATTTT
>-|once|TRBV7-8|TRBJ1-2
CASRTPTRGGAYGYTF
TGTGCCAGCAGGACACCCACGAGGGGGGGCGCTTACGGCTACACCTTC
>-|-|TRBV28|TRBJ1-2
CASSLTPGGGDGYTF
TGTGCCAGCAGTTTAACCCCGGGGGGGGGAGATGGCTACACCTTC
>-|-|TRBV3-1/TRBV3-2|TRBJ1-2
CASSQVPQGYGYTF
TGTGCCAGCAGCCAAGTGCCACAGGGTTACGGCTACACCTTC
>-|-|TRBV6-5|TRBJ1-1
CASRWTVNTEAFF
TGTGCCAGCAGGTGGACGGTGAACACTGAAGCTTTCTTT
>TRBD1|-|TRBV9|TRBJ2-1
CASSVGDRVANEQFF
TGTGCCAGCAGCGTAGGAGACAGGGTGGCCAATGAGCAGTTCTTC
>TRBD1|-|TRBV19|TRBJ1-5
CASTLTGQAFNQPQHF
TGTGCCAGTACCCTCACGGGACAGGCATTCAATCAGCCCCAGCATTTT
>-|-|TRBV20-1|TRBJ2-3
CSASLRGVQYF
TGCAGTGCTAGTTTGAGGGGGGTGCAGTATTTT
>-|few|TRBV18|TRBJ1-1
CASSQTPAGATEAFF
TGTGCCAGCTCACAGACACCGGCGGGGGCAACTGAAGCTTTCTTT
>TRBD2|-|TRBV5-6|TRBJ2-7
CASSLLGEGTYEQYF
TGTGCCAGCAGCTTGCTAGGGGAGGGAACCTACGAGCAGTACTTC
>TRBD1|-|TRBV12-3/TRBV12-4|TRBJ1-1
CASRATGVARAFF
TGTGCCAGCAGGGCTACAGGGGTCGCGAGAGCTTTCTTT
>TRBD1|-|TRBV29-1|TRBJ1-2
CSVEDVGTGSYGYTF
TGCAGCGTTGAAGACGTGGGGACAGGGTCTTATGGCTACACCTTC
>-|-|TRBV29-1|TRBJ2-7
CSVKQRRDSYEQYF
TGCAGCGTTAAACAGCGACGGGACTCCTACGAGCAGTACTTC
>-|once|TRBV19|TRBJ1-1
CASSIGPGRYTEAFF
TGTGCCAGTAGTATAGGGCCAGGGCGCTACACTGAAGCTTTCTTT
>TRBD1|-|TRBV29-1|TRBJ1-1
CSVEAFTGGNTEAFF
TGCAGCGTTGAAGCTTTCACAGGGGGGAACACTGAAGCTTTCTTT
>TRBD1|once|TRBV18|TRBJ1-5
CASSRTGMSNQPQHF
TGTGCCAGCTCACGGACAGGGATGAGCAATCAGCCCCAGCATTTT
>-|once|TRBV28|TRBJ1-5
CASSLISLERPQHF
TGTGCCAGCAGTTTGATATCCTTGGAGAGGCCCCAGCATTTT
>TRBD1|-|TRBV5-7|TRBJ1-5
CASSLSAGGYSNQPQHF
TGTGCCAGCAGCCTCAGCGCAGGGGGGTATAGCAATCAGCCCCAGCATTTT
>TRBD1|-|TRBV19|TRBJ1-2
CASRPTGVGYGYTF
TGTGCCAGTAGGCCAACAGGGGTCGGCTATGGCTACACCTTC
>TRBD2|-|TRBV9|TRBJ2-5
CASSVGLALQETQYF
TGTGCCAGCAGCGTCGGACTAGCGCTTCAAGAGACCCAGTACTTC
>-|-|TRBV19|TRBJ1-5
CASSQWSLSLYSNQPQHF
TGTGCCAGTAGTCAATGGAGTCTTTCTCTCTATAGCAATCAGCCCCAGCATTTT
>-|-|TRBV28|TRBJ2-5
CASSSPGSPAQETQYF
TGTGCCAGCAGTTCACCGGGGTCCCCGGCCCAAGAGACCCAGTACTTC